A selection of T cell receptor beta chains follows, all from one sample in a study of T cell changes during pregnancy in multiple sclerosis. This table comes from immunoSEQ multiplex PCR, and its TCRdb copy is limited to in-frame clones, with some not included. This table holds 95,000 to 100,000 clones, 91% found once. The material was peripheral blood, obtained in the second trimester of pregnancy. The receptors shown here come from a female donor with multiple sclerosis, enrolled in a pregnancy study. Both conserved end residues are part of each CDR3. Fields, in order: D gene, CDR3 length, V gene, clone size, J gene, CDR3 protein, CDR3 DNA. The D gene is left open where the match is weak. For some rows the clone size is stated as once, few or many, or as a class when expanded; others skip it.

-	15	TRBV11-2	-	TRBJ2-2	CASSLAGSNTGELFF	TGTGCCAGCAGCTTAGCGGGGTCAAACACCGGGGAGCTGTTTTTT
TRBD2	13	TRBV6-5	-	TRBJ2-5	CASSFSGRGAQYF	TGTGCCAGCAGTTTTTCCGGGAGGGGGGCCCAGTACTTC
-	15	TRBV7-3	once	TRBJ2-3	CASSASRGGTDTQYF	TGTGCCAGCAGCGCCTCCCGGGGTGGCACAGATACGCAGTATTTT
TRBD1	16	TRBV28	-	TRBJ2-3	CASSLYQGAGTDTQYF	TGTGCCAGCAGTTTATATCAGGGGGCGGGTACAGATACGCAGTATTTT
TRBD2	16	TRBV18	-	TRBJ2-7	CASSPPGGAGGHEQYF	TGTGCCAGCTCACCACCCGGGGGTGCGGGGGGCCACGAGCAGTACTTC
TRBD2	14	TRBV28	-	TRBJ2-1	CASSGLAGGYEQFF	TGTGCCAGCAGTGGACTAGCGGGAGGGTATGAGCAGTTCTTC
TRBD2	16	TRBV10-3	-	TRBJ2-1	CAVIGSLAGGYNEQFF	TGTGCCGTCATCGGATCGCTAGCGGGAGGATACAATGAGCAGTTCTTC
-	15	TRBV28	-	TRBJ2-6	CASRQQGSGANVLTF	TGTGCCAGCAGGCAACAGGGCTCTGGGGCCAACGTCCTGACTTTC
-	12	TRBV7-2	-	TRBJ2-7	CASSKSSYEQYF	TGTGCCAGCAGTAAGAGCTCCTACGAGCAGTACTTC
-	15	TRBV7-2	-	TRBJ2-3	CASSLDLVGTDTQYF	TGTGCCAGCAGCTTAGATCTAGTCGGCACAGATACGCAGTATTTT
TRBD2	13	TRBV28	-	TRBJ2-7	CASSLGSSGEQYF	TGTGCCAGCAGTTTAGGGTCTAGCGGAGAACAGTACTTC
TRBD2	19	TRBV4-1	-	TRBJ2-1	CASSQQGEGGRRSYNEQFF	TGCGCCAGCAGCCAACAAGGCGAGGGAGGGCGTCGCTCCTACAATGAGCAGTTCTTC
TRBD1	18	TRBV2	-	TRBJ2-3	CASSPPGQGALYTDTQYF	TGTGCCAGCAGTCCACCGGGACAGGGGGCCCTTTACACAGATACGCAGTATTTT
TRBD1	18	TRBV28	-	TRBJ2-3	CASSLSDRGRPSLDTQYF	TGTGCCAGCAGTTTATCTGACAGGGGGAGACCCAGCCTGGATACGCAGTATTTT
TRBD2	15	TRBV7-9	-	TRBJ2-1	CASSSGLAGATEQFF	TGTGCCAGCAGCTCGGGACTAGCGGGAGCAACTGAGCAGTTCTTC
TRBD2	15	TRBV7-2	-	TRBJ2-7	CASSLALAGAYEQYF	TGTGCCAGCAGCTTAGCACTAGCGGGGGCCTACGAGCAGTACTTC
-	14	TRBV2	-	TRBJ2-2	CASGLGGNTGELFF	TGTGCCAGCGGTCTGGGAGGAAACACCGGGGAGCTGTTTTTT
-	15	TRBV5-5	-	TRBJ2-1	CASISLGRSYNEQFF	TGTGCCAGCATTTCCCTAGGCCGCTCCTACAATGAGCAGTTCTTC
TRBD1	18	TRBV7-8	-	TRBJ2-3	CASSLTYWGQGSTDTQYF	TGTGCCAGCAGCTTAACGTATTGGGGACAGGGGAGCACAGATACGCAGTATTTT
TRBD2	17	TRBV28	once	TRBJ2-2	CASSSRLAPTNTGELFF	TGTGCCAGCAGTTCCAGACTAGCGCCTACGAACACCGGGGAGCTGTTTTTT